Here is one T cell receptor beta chain with its context. Its matching antigen is unknown. Every donor had blood drawn once into heparin, approximately 0.11 L on average. CD45RO/CCR7/CD25/CD127/CD95/CD27 separated CD4+ naive, central memory, regulatory and stem cell-like memory cells by sorting. The data were taken from a study of beta chain features in type 1 diabetes. For the study at large: Age and gender were similar between patients and healthy donors, as were cell yields.

Trimming took off 0 bases at V and 9 bases at J, with 19 bases between the two ends. The V gene's germline CDR1 is SGDLS and CDR2 YYNGEE. The CDR3 contains 16 residues. Of the isolated RNA, all was reverse transcribed, and so the sequenced material was expressed TCRB transcripts. Generated by immunoSEQ multiplex PCR, the TCRdb table keeps only in-frame clones and is missing some. The repertoire holds about 160,000 clones, with 9% to 10% as singletons. Study results and caveats: Individuals with type 1 diabetes displayed fewer insertions and more deletions at VDJ junctions. Moderate yet significant TCRB CDR3 shortening was seen in Type 1 diabetes patients in all four CD4+ subsets.

Sequencing input: central memory CD4+ T cells from blood. This receptor was identified in a woman in her twenties or thirties with type 1 diabetes. The chain employs TRBV9 and TRBJ2-1; D is undetermined. CDR3 sequence: CASSVVGGVALGEQFF. The CDR3 nucleotides read TGTGCCAGCAGCGTAGTTGGCGGAGTGGCCTTAGGTGAGCAGTTCTTC.